The 24 T cell receptor beta chains below come from one sample, sequenced in a study of T cells in Graves' hyperthyroidism and ophthalmopathy. Amplification of TCR beta CDR3 regions was performed using RNA transcripts as template. The primer set for the first-round RT-PCR of the TCR CDR3 was HTBI. TCRdb re-called the multiplex PCR reads with MiXCR, one entry per CDR3 protein. The sample consists of around 440,000 distinct CDR3 sequences, about 15% of them appearing once. Sample: blood. The receptors were sampled from a woman under 30 with Graves' hyperthyroidism.

The table lists this clonotype with a few counts. The chain combines TRBV7-3 with TRBJ2-5; D unresolved. Germline CDR1 SGHTA, CDR2 FQGTGA. Deletions cut 1 base from V and 5 bases from J, with 11 bases between. CDR3 length: 14 amino acids. CDR3 loop: CASSLMGFGETQYF. In nucleotides, the CDR3 is TGTGCCAGCAGCTTAATGGGATTTGGGGAGACCCAGTACTTC.

This rearrangement joins TRBV6-1 to TRBJ2-3; possibly TRBD2 for D (6 bases). Trimming took 6 bases from V and 4 from J, leaving 11 bases between them. This CDR3 is 13 amino acids long. Per the germline V gene, CDR1 is MNHNS and CDR2 is SASEGT. In nucleotides, the CDR3 is TGTGCCAGCAGAAAGACGGGGGCAGATACGCAGTATTTT. This encodes CASRKTGADTQYF.

In its sample, this clonotype was seen many times. This chain links TRBV20-1 with TRBJ2-7; 15 bases map to TRBD2. Germline lookup yields CDR1 DFQATT and CDR2 SNEGSKA (reference sequence). Trimming cost V 7 bases and J 1 base; bases outside gene matches: 5. The CDR3 is 15 residues long. For the CDR3, the DNA is TGCAGTGTTCCGGGACTAGCGGGAGGTTCCTACGAGCAGTACTTC. Its protein is CSVPGLAGGSYEQYF.

This clonotype was seen many times. The chain combines TRBV6-8 with TRBJ2-5; 10 nucleotides agree with TRBD1. Germline CDR1 reads MNHGY; CDR2 reads SAAAGT. The CDR3 is 18 amino acids. J gave up 1 base and V 2 bases, and 10 bases lay outside the gene matches. DNA for the CDR3: TGTGCCAGCAGTTACCTCCGGGACAGGGGCCTAATCCAAGAGACCCAGTACTTC. This encodes CASSYLRDRGLIQETQYF.

This clonotype was observed many times. This chain joins TRBV7-2 and TRBJ2-5, with TRBD2 as a possible D gene (6 bases). Per the germline V gene, CDR1 is SGHTA and CDR2 is FQGNSA. The CDR3 consists of 17 residues. Deletions cut 2 bases from V and 5 bases from J, with 21 bases between. The CDR3 region has the DNA TGTGCCAGCAGCTTACGGGAGACGGACCCCCGAGGGGAGACCCAGTACTTC. Its translation is CASSLRETDPRGETQYF.

The gene calls are TRBV6-2 or TRBV6-3 and TRBJ2-1; no clear D. The CDR3 spans 12 residues. The V and J ends lost 7 bases and 2 bases respectively, with 6 bases between them. Per germline, CDR1 MNHEY and CDR2 SVGEGT. The DNA for the CDR3 is TGTGCCAGCAATGCACCCTACAATGAGCAGTTCTTC. This translates into CASNAPYNEQFF.

This clonotype has ten or more counts. The chain is built from TRBV7-6 and TRBJ1-2; no clear D gene. CDR3 size: 14 residues. The V end was cut by 5 bases, the J end by 4 bases, with 14 bases between. Per germline, CDR1 SGHVS and CDR2 FNYEAQ. The CDR3 protein is CASSIKGIGYGYTF. In nucleotides, the CDR3 is TGTGCCAGCAGCATTAAAGGAATCGGCTATGGCTACACCTTC.

Ten or more counts support this clonotype. The chain has TRBV5-1 and TRBJ1-2; D call uncertain. Germline lookup yields CDR1 SGHRS and CDR2 YFSETQ. The CDR3 has 14 residues. Trimming shortened V by 4 bases and J by 5 bases, and 15 bases separated the two germline ends. CDR3 region: CASSDNPAGYGYTF. DNA of the CDR3: TGCGCCAGCAGCGACAACCCGGCTGGATATGGCTACACCTTC.

This clonotype was picked up many times. V is TRBV6-1 and J is TRBJ1-3; D call uncertain. V was pared by 8 bases and J by 4 bases, with 12 bases between. The germline V gene encodes CDR1 MNHNS and CDR2 SASEGT. CDR3 length: 13 residues. The CDR3 is CASGFTEGNTIYF. CDR3 DNA sequence: TGTGCCAGCGGATTTACAGAAGGAAACACCATATATTTT.

This clonotype has at least ten counts. This chain uses TRBV2 with TRBJ2-7, with 7 bases fitting TRBD1. CDR1 is SNHLY and CDR2 is FYNNEI in the germline V gene. The CDR3 runs 12 residues. The J segment lost 1 base and the V segment lost 8 bases, leaving 2 bases of the junction unmatched. The CDR3 bases are TGTGCCAGCGGGACAGATTCCTACGAGCAGTACTTC. It is translated as CASGTDSYEQYF.

This clonotype was counted many times. The rearrangement uses TRBV2 and TRBJ1-6; 8 bases are shared with TRBD1. With V trimmed by 9 bases and J by 6 bases, 4 bases remained unmatched. The germline gives CDR1 SNHLY, CDR2 FYNNEI. The CDR3 is made up of 13 amino acids. In nucleotides, the CDR3 is TGTGCCAGGGGAGGACAGGGTAATTCACCCCTCCACTTT. As protein: CARGGQGNSPLHF.

In this sample, this clonotype turned up a few times. This chain links TRBV19 with TRBJ2-7, with D tentatively TRBD1 (6 bases). V lost 7 bases and J 0 bases, leaving 10 bases between the germline ends. CDR3 size: 13 residues. From germline, CDR1 is LNHDA and CDR2 SQIVND (reference sequence). CDR3 in DNA: TGTGCCAGTAAGGGGGAAGCCTCCTACGAGCAGTACTTC. The encoded protein is CASKGEASYEQYF. Complete variable domain (other parts from reference TRBV19 and TRBJ2-7): DGGITQSPKYLFRKEGQNVTLSCEQNLNHDAMYWYRQDPGQGLRLIYYSQIVNDFQKGDIAEGYSVSREKKESFPLTVTSAQKNPTAFYLCASKGEASYEQYFGPGTRLTVT.

This clonotype was seen many times. V and J are TRBV7-3 and TRBJ2-3, with D tentatively TRBD2 (5 bases). CDR1 is SGHTA, CDR2 FQGTGA, per germline. This CDR3 is 17 amino acids long. The V end was cut by 0 bases, the J end by 0 bases, with 13 bases between. CDR3 protein: CASSLTAAGSSTDTQYF. The CDR3 nucleotides are TGTGCCAGCAGCTTAACGGCCGCGGGCTCTAGCACAGATACGCAGTATTTT. The full variable domain, rest sourced from reference TRBV7-3 and TRBJ2-3, is GAGVSQTPSNKVTEKGKYVELRCDPISGHTALYWYRQSLGQGPEFLIYFQGTGAADDSGLPNDRFFAVRPEGSVSTLKIQRTERGDSAVYLCASSLTAAGSSTDTQYFGPGTRLTVL.

This clonotype has only a few counts. The chain recombines TRBV6-5 with TRBJ2-5; D unclear. Germline V CDR1 and CDR2: MNHEY, SVGAGI. V lost 0 bases, J lost 0 bases, and 5 bases lay in between. The CDR3 extends over 14 amino acids. CDR3 loop: CASSYSQNQETQYF. The CDR3, as DNA: TGTGCCAGCAGTTACTCGCAGAACCAAGAGACCCAGTACTTC.

This clonotype was observed a few times. This chain connects TRBV29-1 to TRBJ2-5; 8 nucleotides align to TRBD2. Germline V CDR1 and CDR2: SQVTM, ANQGSEA. This CDR3 has 17 amino acids. V dropped 2 bases and J dropped 4; count of bases not matched to a gene: 15. The CDR3 DNA is TGCAGCGTTGAACTCAGCGGGAGAGGGTGGTCGGGAGAGACCCAGTACTTC. The encoded protein is CSVELSGRGWSGETQYF.

This clonotype was counted many times. The gene calls are TRBV24-1 and TRBJ2-5; TRBD1 matches at 7 bases. There are 15 residues in the CDR3. From germline, CDR1 is KGHDR and CDR2 SFDVKD. The V and J ends lost 3 bases and 5 bases, in that order; junction bases with no gene match: 8. The CDR3 is CATSDPTGPGETQYF. DNA for the CDR3: TGTGCCACCAGTGATCCGACAGGGCCGGGGGAGACCCAGTACTTC.

This clonotype was recorded at least ten times. J is TRBJ1-1 and V is TRBV29-1, with D uncertain. Between the trimmed V and J ends, which lost 3 bases and 3 bases, there was a span of 11 bases. The CDR3 has 13 amino acids. CDR1 is SQVTM, CDR2 ANQGSEA, per germline. CDR3 sequence: CSVDKFGDTEAFF. CDR3 nucleotide sequence: TGCAGCGTTGATAAATTTGGCGACACTGAAGCTTTCTTT.

Ten or more counts support this clonotype. The genes are TRBV9 and TRBJ1-2; D is ambiguous. Germline loops: CDR1 SGDLS, CDR2 YYNGEE. CDR3 length: 17 residues. V was trimmed by 4 bases and J by 0 bases, leaving 19 bases between them. CDR3 sequence (DNA): TGTGCCAGCAGCCACGCCTCAAGGCAGGTAGCTAACTATGGCTACACCTTC. It codes for CASSHASRQVANYGYTF.

This chain connects TRBV5-5 to TRBJ2-3; the match to TRBD2 covers 13 bases. This CDR3 spans 16 amino acids. Germline V gene data show CDR1 as SGHKS and CDR2 as YYEKEE (reference sequence). Trimming took 4 bases from V and 5 from J; bases not matched to a gene: 7. In DNA form, the CDR3 reads TGTGCCAGCAGCATAGGACTAGCGGGGGCCGGAGATACGCAGTATTTT. Residues: CASSIGLAGAGDTQYF. Full variable domain (rest looked up from reference TRBV5-5 and TRBJ2-3): DAGVTQSPTHLIKTRGQQVTLRCSPISGHKSVSWYQQVLGQGPQFIFQYYEKEERGRGNFPDRFSARQFPNYSSELNVNALLLGDSALYLCASSIGLAGAGDTQYFGPGTRLTVL.

This clonotype was found a few times. This sequence joins TRBV19 and TRBJ2-3, with 8 positions matching TRBD2. V gave up 3 bases and J gave up 4 bases; unmatched junction bases: 6. The CDR3 is 15 residues long. Germline V gene lookup returns CDR1 LNHDA and CDR2 SQIVND (reference sequence). The CDR3 protein is CASSMRAGVADTQYF. CDR3 nucleotide sequence: TGTGCCAGTAGTATGAGAGCGGGAGTGGCAGATACGCAGTATTTT.

J is TRBJ2-3 and V is TRBV15, with TRBD1 matching over 10 bases. The CDR3 has 15 residues. The J segment lost 2 bases and the V segment lost 5 bases, leaving 4 bases of the junction unmatched. CDR1 and CDR2 (germline): LNHNV, YYDKDF (reference sequence). The CDR3 sequence is CATSGGQGHTDTQYF. In DNA, the CDR3 is TGTGCCACCAGCGGGGGACAGGGGCACACAGATACGCAGTATTTT.

This clonotype has ten or more counts. This sequence joins TRBV7-9 and TRBJ1-2, with TRBD1 matching over 10 bases. There are 14 residues in the CDR3. J lost 3 bases, V lost 3 bases, and 1 base had no gene match. Germline lookup yields CDR1 SEHNR and CDR2 FQNEAQ (reference sequence). DNA of the CDR3: TGTGCCAGCAGCTTGACAGGGGGCGACTATGGCTACACCTTC. Translated: CASSLTGGDYGYTF.

At least ten counts were recorded for this clonotype. CDR3 DNA sequence: TGCGCCAGCAGCTTGGCAAGGGGCGGGAGGGCCGTTTACAATGAGCAGTTCTTC. Protein product: CASSLARGGRAVYNEQFF. The chain couples TRBV5-1 to TRBJ2-1; 9 bases align to TRBD2. Germline loops: CDR1 SGHRS, CDR2 YFSETQ. This CDR3 is built from 18 residues. Unmatched junction bases numbered 11, after V lost 0 bases and J lost 4 bases.

This clonotype was detected many times. This chain uses TRBV11-2 with TRBJ1-6; 8 nucleotides align to TRBD1. The length of the CDR3 is 15 residues. The V and J ends lost 4 bases and 6 bases, in that order; junction bases with no gene match: 5. Germline CDR1 is SGHAT and CDR2 is FQNNGV. In DNA, the CDR3 is TGTGCCAGCAGCTCGCAGGGGGCGGCTAATTCACCCCTCCACTTT. Its translation: CASSSQGAANSPLHF. Drawing the rest from reference TRBV11-2 and TRBJ1-6, the complete variable domain is EAGVAQSPRYKIIEKRQSVAFWCNPISGHATLYWYQQILGQGPKLLIQFQNNGVVDDSQLPKDRFSAERLKGVDSTLKIQPAKLEDSAVYLCASSSQGAANSPLHFGNGTRLTVT.